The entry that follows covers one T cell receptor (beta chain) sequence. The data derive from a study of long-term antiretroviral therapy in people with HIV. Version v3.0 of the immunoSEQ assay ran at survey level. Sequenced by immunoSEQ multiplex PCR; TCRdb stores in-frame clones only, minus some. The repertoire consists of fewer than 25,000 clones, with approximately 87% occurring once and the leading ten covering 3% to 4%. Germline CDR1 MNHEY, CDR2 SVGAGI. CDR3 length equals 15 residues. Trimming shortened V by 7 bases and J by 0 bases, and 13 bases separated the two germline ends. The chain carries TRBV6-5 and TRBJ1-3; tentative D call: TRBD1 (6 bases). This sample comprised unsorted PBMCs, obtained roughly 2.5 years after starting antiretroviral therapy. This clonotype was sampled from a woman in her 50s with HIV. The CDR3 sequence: CASTPDRNSGNTIYF. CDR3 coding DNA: TGTGCCAGCACCCCCGACAGGAACTCTGGAAACACCATATATTTT.